This T cell receptor beta chain was sequenced for a study of beta chain features in type 1 diabetes. Study results and caveats: The VDJ junctions of type 1 diabetes patients carried fewer insertions and more deletions. There was a moderate but significant shortening of TCRB CDR3s in all four CD4+ subsets of Type 1 diabetes patients.

Trimming removed 5 bases from V and 0 bases from J, with 8 bases in between. The CDR3 consists of 13 residues. The germline CDR1 and CDR2 sequences are SQVTM and ANQGSEA. About this clone itself: What it binds is not known.

Via CD45RO/CCR7/CD25/CD127/CD95/CD27, cells of the CD4+ naive, central memory, regulatory and stem cell-like memory subsets were sorted. Expressed TCRB transcripts were sequenced because the isolated RNA had all been reverse transcribed beforehand. Sequencing was performed with immunoSEQ multiplex PCR; in TCRdb, only in-frame clones are kept and a portion is missing. Altogether 120,000 to 150,000 clones are present, roughly 50% being singletons, with the ten largest covering 0.42%. J is TRBJ1-3 and V is TRBV29-1, with D unclear. The sample taken for sequencing was Tregs from blood. The receptor's source is a man between 18 and 35 years old in good health. In DNA, the CDR3 is TGCAGCGTTCAACTGCGCTCTGGAAACACCATATATTTT. This translates into CSVQLRSGNTIYF.